The clone carrying this T cell receptor beta chain was detected only a few times. As yet, its antigen is unknown. This entry belongs to a study of blood T cells in healthy people across ages. Findings and limits, study-wide: TCR beta diversity, measured per million T cells, fell in a roughly linear way with age.

The germline CDR1 and CDR2 sequences are LNHDA and SQIVND (reference sequence). J was trimmed by 6 bases and V by 5 bases; bases with no gene match: 11. CDR3 length: 16 amino acids. With a J-beta primer mix and a sample-barcoded 5' primer, a second PCR ran roughly 6 to 11 cycles. One entry per CDR3 protein results from TCRdb running MiXCR on the 5' RACE reads. This sample yields over 600,000 distinct CDR3 sequences, of which roughly 21% are seen a single time; approximately 3.7% belongs to the top ten. The sample taken for sequencing was blood. The V gene is TRBV19, the J gene TRBJ2-1, with TRBD1 identical over 9 bases. This TCR was recovered from a man between 65 and 85 years old in good health. CDR3 coding DNA: TGTGCCAGTAGTGCCCGGACAGGGGAGTATTCCAATGAGCAGTTCTTC. Protein sequence: CASSARTGEYSNEQFF.